Listed below are T cell receptor beta chains from one sample, sequenced in a study of CD8 T cells in Susac syndrome. Each CDR3 protein is one row after TCRdb ran MiXCR on the immunoSEQ multiplex PCR reads. The sample has 53,000 or so distinct CDR3 sequences; more than 85% are singletons. Sequenced material: CD8+ T cells from PBMCs. These receptors were collected from a human donor in good health. Each CDR3 is given with its conserved first and last residue. The D gene is left open where the match is weak. Only part of the rows carry a size: once, few, many, or a class if the clone is expanded.

clone_size	v_call	j_call	d_call	cdr3_length	cdr3_aa	cdr3_nt
NA	TRBV18	TRBJ1-2	NA	16	CASSPPGSRWIYGYTF	TGTGCCAGCTCACCACCGGGCAGCCGTTGGATCTATGGCTACACCTTC
NA	TRBV6-6	TRBJ1-4	NA	15	CASSQEENWHEKLFF	TGTGCCAGCAGCCAAGAGGAGAACTGGCATGAAAAACTGTTTTTT
NA	TRBV3-1	TRBJ2-1	NA	16	CASSQGWESSYNEQFF	TGTGCCAGCAGCCAAGGATGGGAGAGCTCCTACAATGAGCAGTTCTTC
once	TRBV5-1	TRBJ2-2	TRBD2	16	CASSSTSGSLGGELFF	TGCGCCAGCAGCTCGACTAGCGGGAGTCTTGGCGGGGAGCTGTTTTTT
NA	TRBV15	TRBJ2-7	NA	16	CATSRDGGLGGYEQYF	TGTGCCACCAGCAGAGATGGGGGGCTGGGGGGCTACGAGCAGTACTTC
NA	TRBV3-1	TRBJ2-7	NA	15	CASSQDRGHSNEQYF	TGTGCCAGCAGCCAAGATCGGGGACATTCCAACGAGCAGTACTTC
once	TRBV4-1	TRBJ1-1	NA	15	CASSQGAQVGTEAFF	TGCGCCAGCAGCCAGGGGGCCCAGGTGGGCACTGAAGCTTTCTTT
once	TRBV3-1	TRBJ2-5	NA	15	CASLPGHRNGETQYF	TGTGCCAGCCTCCCGGGACACCGAAACGGGGAGACCCAGTACTTC
NA	TRBV20-1	TRBJ2-7	TRBD1	13	CSARGRQGHEQYF	TGCAGTGCTAGAGGTAGACAGGGCCACGAGCAGTACTTC
NA	TRBV27	TRBJ1-4	NA	15	CASSPIGSPNEKLFF	TGTGCCAGCAGCCCAATCGGGTCACCTAATGAAAAACTGTTTTTT
NA	TRBV27	TRBJ2-7	TRBD1	13	CASKVTGGREQYF	TGTGCCAGCAAGGTTACAGGGGGACGCGAGCAGTACTTC
NA	TRBV27	TRBJ2-5	NA	12	CASSSRQETQYF	TGTGCCAGCAGCTCCCGTCAAGAGACCCAGTACTTC
NA	TRBV14	TRBJ2-6	NA	17	CASSPPPGLSGANVLTF	TGTGCCAGCAGCCCCCCACCCGGACTCTCTGGGGCCAACGTCCTGACTTTC
NA	TRBV7-9	TRBJ1-5	NA	16	CASSLSLGQFNQPQHF	TGTGCCAGCAGCTTATCCCTGGGACAATTCAATCAGCCCCAGCATTTT
NA	TRBV5-1	TRBJ2-7	NA	12	CASSFNDYEQYF	TGCGCCAGCAGCTTTAATGACTACGAGCAGTACTTC
few	TRBV29-1	TRBJ2-7	TRBD2	20	CSVEALFVLAGGSQVYEQYF	TGCAGCGTTGAAGCACTATTCGTACTAGCGGGGGGATCCCAAGTCTACGAGCAGTACTTC
NA	TRBV24-1	TRBJ1-5	NA	13	CATSDGINQPQHF	TGTGCCACCAGTGATGGCATAAATCAGCCCCAGCATTTT
NA	TRBV27	TRBJ2-5	NA	15	CASSLHPGGKETQYF	TGTGCCAGCAGTTTACACCCTGGCGGGAAAGAGACCCAGTACTTC
NA	TRBV18	TRBJ2-7	NA	14	CASSPGVGGYEQYF	TGTGCCAGCTCACCAGGGGTCGGCGGCTACGAGCAGTACTTC
NA	TRBV30	TRBJ2-1	NA	14	CAGVGGGPYNEQFF	TGTGCCGGGGTGGGGGGAGGACCCTACAATGAGCAGTTCTTC
NA	TRBV2	TRBJ1-2	TRBD1	15	CASDRGQWSDYGYTF	TGTGCCAGCGACAGGGGGCAATGGTCCGACTATGGCTACACCTTC
NA	TRBV7-6	TRBJ1-5	NA	16	CASSPSVAGYNQPQHF	TGTGCCAGCAGCCCATCCGTTGCAGGGTACAATCAGCCCCAGCATTTT